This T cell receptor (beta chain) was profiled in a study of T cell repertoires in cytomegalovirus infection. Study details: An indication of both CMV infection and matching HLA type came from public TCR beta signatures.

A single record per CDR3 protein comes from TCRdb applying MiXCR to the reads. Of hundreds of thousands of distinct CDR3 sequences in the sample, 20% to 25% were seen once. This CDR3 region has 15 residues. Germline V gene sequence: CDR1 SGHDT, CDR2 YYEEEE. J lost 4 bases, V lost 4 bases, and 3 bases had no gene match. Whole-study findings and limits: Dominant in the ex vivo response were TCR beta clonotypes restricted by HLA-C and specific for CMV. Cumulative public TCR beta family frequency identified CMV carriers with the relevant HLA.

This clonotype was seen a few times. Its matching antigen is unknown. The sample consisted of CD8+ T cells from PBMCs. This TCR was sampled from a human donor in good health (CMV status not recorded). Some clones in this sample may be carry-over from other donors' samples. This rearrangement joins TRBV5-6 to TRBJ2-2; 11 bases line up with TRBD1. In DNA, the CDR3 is TGTGCCAGCAGCGACGGGACAGGGGGCACCGGGGAGCTGTTTTTT. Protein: CASSDGTGGTGELFF. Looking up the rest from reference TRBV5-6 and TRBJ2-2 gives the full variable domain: DAGVTQSPTHLIKTRGQQVTLRCSPKSGHDTVSWYQQALGQGPQFIFQYYEEEERQRGNFPDRFSGHQFPNYSSELNVNALLLGDSALYLCASSDGTGGTGELFFGEGSRLTVL.